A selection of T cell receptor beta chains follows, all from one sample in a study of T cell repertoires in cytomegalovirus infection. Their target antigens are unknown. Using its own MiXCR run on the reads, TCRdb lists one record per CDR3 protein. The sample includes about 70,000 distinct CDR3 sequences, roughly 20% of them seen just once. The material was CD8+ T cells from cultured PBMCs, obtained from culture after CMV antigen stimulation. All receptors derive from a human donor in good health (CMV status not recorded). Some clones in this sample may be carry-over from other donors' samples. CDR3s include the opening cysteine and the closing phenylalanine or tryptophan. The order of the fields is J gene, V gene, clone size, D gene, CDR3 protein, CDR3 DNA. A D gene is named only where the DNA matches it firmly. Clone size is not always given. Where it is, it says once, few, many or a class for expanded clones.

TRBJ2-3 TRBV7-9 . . CATQESSTDTQYF TGTGCCACGCAGGAGTCTAGCACAGATACGCAGTATTTT
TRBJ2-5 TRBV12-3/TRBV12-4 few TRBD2 CASSFRGGPWETQYF TGTGCCAGCAGTTTTCGGGGGGGGCCATGGGAGACCCAGTACTTC
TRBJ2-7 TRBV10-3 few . CAISETRDTYSYEQYF TGTGCCATCAGTGAGACACGTGACACCTATTCCTACGAGCAGTACTTC
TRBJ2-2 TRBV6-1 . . CASTPHRRAGELFF TGTGCCAGCACCCCCCACCGCCGGGCCGGGGAGCTGTTTTTT
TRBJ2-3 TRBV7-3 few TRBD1 CASSKGQHGTDTQYF TGTGCCAGCAGCAAGGGACAGCATGGCACAGATACGCAGTATTTT
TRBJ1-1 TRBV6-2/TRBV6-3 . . CARSSIIGDTEAFF TGTGCCCGCAGCTCAATCATAGGCGACACTGAAGCTTTCTTT
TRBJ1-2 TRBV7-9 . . CASRSSTGPAMFGYTF TGTGCCAGCAGATCCTCCACAGGACCTGCTATGTTTGGCTACACCTTC
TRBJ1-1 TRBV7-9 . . CASSLAPAGEAFF TGTGCCAGCAGCTTAGCCCCCGCAGGTGAAGCTTTCTTT
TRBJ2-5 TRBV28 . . CASSAFGEQETQYF TGTGCCAGCAGTGCCTTCGGGGAACAAGAGACCCAGTACTTC
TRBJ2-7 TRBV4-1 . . CASSQGAVNEQYF TGCGCCAGCAGCCAAGGGGCCGTGAACGAGCAGTACTTC
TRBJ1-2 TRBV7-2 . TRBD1 CASSFRDSANYGYTF TGTGCCAGCAGCTTCCGGGACAGCGCTAACTATGGCTACACCTTC
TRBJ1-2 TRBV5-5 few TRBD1 CASSLRQGIDYGYTF TGTGCCAGCAGCTTGAGACAGGGGATAGACTATGGCTACACCTTC
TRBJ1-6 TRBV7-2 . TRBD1 CASSLARQGPYNSPLHF TGTGCCAGCAGCTTAGCCCGACAGGGCCCCTATAATTCACCCCTCCACTTT
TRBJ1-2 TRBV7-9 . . CASSRGELDGYTF TGTGCCAGCAGCCGGGGGGAACTGGATGGCTACACCTTC